Each of the 11 T cell receptor beta chains below was sequenced from the same sample in a study of response to subunit inactivated influenza vaccine. Using its own MiXCR run on the RT-PCR reads, TCRdb lists one record per CDR3 protein. Of some 640,000 distinct CDR3 sequences detected, approximately 15% appear once; the ten largest clones hold roughly 6.4%. Sample: PBMCs from blood, taken 14 to 15 days before vaccination. All receptors come from a man aged 50-60 years who received an inactivated influenza vaccine.

This clonotype was seen repeatedly, ten times or more. This chain's CDR3 is CSGRDAYEQYF. CDR3 DNA: TGCAGCGGCCGGGACGCCTACGAGCAGTACTTC. The chain joins TRBV29-1 to TRBJ2-7; D might be TRBD1 or TRBD2, each matching 5 bases. V lost 7 bases to trimming and J lost 2 bases, with 9 bases between them. Per the germline V gene, CDR1 is SQVTM and CDR2 is ANQGSEA. CDR3 length: 11 amino acids.

This sequence joins TRBV7-2 and TRBJ2-7; D uncertain. From germline, CDR1 is SGHTA and CDR2 FQGNSA. The CDR3 runs 13 residues. V lost 3 bases to trimming and J lost 6 bases, with 12 bases between them. The CDR3 nucleotides read TGTGCCAGCAGCTTCCTCGAGGCAGGCGAGCAGTACTTC. This encodes CASSFLEAGEQYF.

Only a few counts were recorded for this clonotype. The CDR3 loop is CSVLGTGYTGELFF. The DNA of the CDR3 is TGCAGCGTTCTTGGGACAGGGTACACCGGGGAGCTGTTTTTT. This chain links TRBV29-1 with TRBJ2-2, with TRBD1 identical over 9 bases. V shed 5 bases and J 3 bases; nucleotides not matched to a gene: 4. Germline V lookup: CDR1 SQVTM, CDR2 ANQGSEA. The CDR3 covers 14 residues.

The chain links TRBV20-1 to TRBJ2-7; possible D gene TRBD1, 6 bases. This CDR3 comprises 14 residues. Trimming removed 1 base from V and 5 bases from J, with 15 bases in between. Germline V gives CDR1 DFQATT, CDR2 SNEGSKA (reference sequence). The DNA of the CDR3 is TGCAGTGCTAGAGTGGGGGCCCCACCCAACGAGCAGTACTTC. Translated: CSARVGAPPNEQYF.

The genes are TRBV10-3 and TRBJ2-1; TRBD2 aligns across 14 bases. Germline V gives CDR1 ENHRY, CDR2 SYGVKD. The CDR3 extends over 16 amino acids. J lost 6 bases, V lost 5 bases, and 6 bases had no gene match. The CDR3 sequence: CAISSQGTSGSNEQFF. The CDR3 coding sequence is TGTGCCATCAGTTCTCAGGGGACTAGCGGGAGCAATGAGCAGTTCTTC.

The genes are TRBV6-1 and TRBJ2-7; 7 positions agree with TRBD2. V was clipped by 10 bases and J by 4 bases; unmatched bases: 13. The CDR3 totals 14 residues. In germline, CDR1 is MNHNS, CDR2 SASEGT. This chain's CDR3 is CATASPGLTYEQYF. The CDR3 region has the DNA TGTGCCACCGCCTCCCCGGGACTAACTTACGAGCAGTACTTC.

V and J are TRBV5-1 and TRBJ1-3; D is possibly TRBD1 (5 bases). Germline CDR1 is SGHRS and CDR2 is YFSETQ. V dropped 7 bases and J dropped 4 bases, with 9 bases sitting between them. CDR3 length: 12 residues. The CDR3 protein is CASRDGGNTIYF. CDR3 bases: TGCGCCAGCCGGGACGGAGGAAACACCATATATTTT.

This chain joins TRBV5-1 and TRBJ2-5; D call uncertain. Germline lookup yields CDR1 SGHRS and CDR2 YFSETQ. The V and J ends lost 6 bases and 4 bases respectively, with 16 bases between them. The CDR3 totals 14 residues. The CDR3 reads CASKKSWSSETQYF. The CDR3 region has the DNA TGCGCCAGCAAAAAATCATGGAGCTCAGAGACCCAGTACTTC. The variable domain in full, completed from reference TRBV5-1 and TRBJ2-5, reads KAGVTQTPRYLIKTRGQQVTLSCSPISGHRSVSWYQQTPGQGLQFLFEYFSETQRNKGNFPGRFSGRQFSNSRSEMNVSTLELGDSALYLCASKKSWSSETQYFGPGTRLLVL.

The V and J genes are TRBV12-3 or TRBV12-4 and TRBJ2-7, with D unclear. Trimming removed 3 bases from V and 5 bases from J, with 8 bases in between. The CDR3 covers 12 residues. The CDR3 bases are TGTGCCAGCAGTTTTTCCCCCCACGAGCAGTACTTC. It is translated as CASSFSPHEQYF.

The V and J genes are TRBV29-1 and TRBJ2-2; perhaps D is TRBD1 or TRBD2 (5 bases each). CDR1 is SQVTM and CDR2 is ANQGSEA in the germline V gene. The CDR3 is 13 residues long. Trimming removed 3 bases at V and 6 bases at J, with 11 bases between. As DNA, the CDR3 is TGCAGCGTTGATATGGGGGAAGCCGGGGAGCTGTTTTTT. This codes for CSVDMGEAGELFF.

This clonotype was observed a few times. V is TRBV7-9 and J is TRBJ1-2; tentatively, D is TRBD1 (6 bases). The CDR3 spans 17 residues. V lost 5 bases and J lost 4, with 23 bases in between. Germline V gene sequence: CDR1 SEHNR, CDR2 FQNEAQ (reference sequence). CDR3 in amino acids: CASSPGTYSVGGYGYTF. The CDR3 DNA sequence: TGTGCCAGCAGCCCAGGGACATACAGCGTCGGGGGCTATGGCTACACCTTC.